These T cell receptor beta chains were read from a single sample in a study of CD8 T cells in Susac syndrome. TCRdb called the immunoSEQ multiplex PCR reads again in MiXCR, with one record for every CDR3 protein. The sample has about 120,000 distinct CDR3 sequences; nearly 96% are singletons. Sequenced sample: CD4+ T cells from PBMCs. The source is a human donor with Susac syndrome. The CDR3 runs from the conserved cysteine through the conserved F or W. Fields, in order: clone size, V gene, J gene, CDR3 length, CDR3 protein. Size is stated for part of the rows, as once, few or many counts, or as a class when the clone is expanded.

>NA|TRBV29-1|TRBJ1-1|12
CSVVGTGEVAFF
>few|TRBV12-3/TRBV12-4|TRBJ2-1|11
CASSLRDEQFF
>once|TRBV30|TRBJ2-2|15
CAWSVLAAGTGELFF
>NA|TRBV29-1|TRBJ2-3|14
CSVVDRGWRDTQYF
>NA|TRBV20-1|TRBJ2-1|15
CSALGLAGYYNEQFF
>once|TRBV3-1|TRBJ2-2|15
CASSHRLAGGGELFF
>NA|TRBV15|TRBJ1-2|14
CATSLRGGNYGYTF
>NA|TRBV25-1|TRBJ1-5|18
CASSESDYSDPSNQPQHF
>NA|TRBV30|TRBJ2-7|13
CAWSKGGTYEQYF
>NA|TRBV19|TRBJ1-5|18
CASAYPRTGVNSNQPQHF
>NA|TRBV6-2/TRBV6-3|TRBJ2-7|15
CASSVLAVDSYEQYF
>once|TRBV20-1|TRBJ2-3|15
CSASPQGVSTDTQYF
>NA|TRBV29-1|TRBJ2-7|12
CSVSEDSYEQYF
>once|TRBV5-1|TRBJ2-3|15
CASSSGTGVADTQYF
>NA|TRBV5-6|TRBJ1-2|14
CASSGGSFPYGYTF
>NA|TRBV14|TRBJ2-7|12
CASGGYNYEQYF
>NA|TRBV4-1|TRBJ2-3|14
CASSPREGTDTQYF
>once|TRBV6-1|TRBJ2-5|12
CASSALQQTQYF
>NA|TRBV9|TRBJ1-2|13
CASSTGGNYGYTF
>NA|TRBV30|TRBJ1-1|16
CAWSVRQTGLNTEAFF
>NA|TRBV20-1|TRBJ2-3|16
CSARDQLAEYTDTQYF
>NA|TRBV30|TRBJ2-1|16
CAWRGDRGRVPNEQFF
>NA|TRBV30|TRBJ2-6|17
CAWSPVGWNSGANVLTF
>NA|TRBV6-5|TRBJ1-2|15
CASSYSRARNYGYTF
>NA|TRBV3-1|TRBJ2-5|17
CASSQAGTSGRMKTQYF
>NA|TRBV15|TRBJ2-7|14
CATSRVPGLGEQYF
>NA|TRBV20-1|TRBJ2-3|12
CSAPERTDTQYF
>NA|TRBV29-1|TRBJ1-3|11
CSVEGGNTIYF
>NA|TRBV15|TRBJ1-4|15
CATSRAAREGEKLFF
>NA|TRBV2|TRBJ1-5|14
CASSLGGVSQPQHF
>NA|TRBV6-6|TRBJ2-7|11
CASSSSDEQYF
>NA|TRBV2|TRBJ2-1|15
CASSEGRPSYNEQFF
>NA|TRBV29-1|TRBJ2-3|17
CSVAGVLYSTSTDTQYF
>NA|TRBV19|TRBJ1-5|13
CASKYGSNQPQHF
>NA|TRBV19|TRBJ2-1|11
CASSLRNEQFF
>NA|TRBV2|TRBJ2-1|13
CASSDGGYNEQFF
>NA|TRBV11-1|TRBJ2-7|14
CASSLAGRGSEQYF
>NA|TRBV20-1|TRBJ1-1|13
CSASVSGASEVFF
>NA|TRBV24-1|TRBJ1-5|12
CATQQGSQPQHF
>NA|TRBV3-1|TRBJ1-3|14
CASSQTYSGNTIYF
>few|TRBV6-5|TRBJ1-2|13
CASSYGQAYGYTF
>NA|TRBV7-9|TRBJ1-5|13
CASSFGTRQPQHF
>NA|TRBV9|TRBJ2-1|15
CASSVVAGGGNEQFF
>NA|TRBV2|TRBJ2-5|15
CASIYAGGARATQYF
>NA|TRBV30|TRBJ1-2|11
CAWSNNYGYTF
>NA|TRBV20-1|TRBJ1-5|17
CSARDTIRGGSNQPQHF
>NA|TRBV19|TRBJ2-1|13
CASSTDRGDEQFF
>NA|TRBV20-1|TRBJ1-2|14
CSARDWKGEDGYTF
>NA|TRBV15|TRBJ1-2|14
CATSRATVRDGYTF
>NA|TRBV5-1|TRBJ2-5|14
CASSFGGTEETQYF
>NA|TRBV12-3/TRBV12-4|TRBJ2-7|14
CASSFQAASYEQYF
>once|TRBV20-1|TRBJ2-5|13
CSAGSVWGETQYF
>NA|TRBV30|TRBJ1-5|17
CAWSAFRDRGSNQPQHF
>NA|TRBV6-1|TRBJ2-5|16
CASSDPRQGFYETQYF
>NA|TRBV20-1|TRBJ2-7|15
CSARDVQAPSYEQYF